The rows below give T cell receptor beta chains drawn from one sample of a study of blood T cell repertoires in COVID-19. TCRdb keeps only in-frame clones here, not all; method: immunoSEQ multiplex PCR. Among over 300,000 clones listed, about 85% were seen once. Sequencing was done on a sample of PBMCs or T cells enriched from blood (not recorded which). Source of these receptors: a young woman who had recovered from COVID-19. The CDR3 runs from the conserved cysteine through the conserved F or W. D genes are given only for firm matches. Expanded clones are given a class, and other clones once, few, many or no size at all.

TRBD1	TRBJ1-5	TRBV4-1	.	CASSQAPTGDNQPQHF	TGCGCCAGCAGCCAAGCCCCTACAGGGGACAATCAGCCCCAGCATTTT
.	TRBJ1-4	TRBV5-1	.	CASSTYRVEKLFF	TGCGCCAGCAGCACCTACAGGGTTGAAAAACTGTTTTTT
.	TRBJ1-2	TRBV5-1	.	CASSASQGPLAF	TGCGCCAGCAGCGCGTCTCAGGGCCCTCTCGCCTTC
.	TRBJ1-1	TRBV3-1/TRBV3-2	.	CASSQALGRNTEAFF	TGTGCCAGCAGCCAAGCTCTGGGCCGAAACACTGAAGCTTTCTTT
TRBD1	TRBJ1-3	TRBV15	once	CATSRYRQGASGNTIYF	TGTGCCACCAGCCGATACAGACAGGGGGCTAGTGGAAACACCATATATTTT
.	TRBJ1-1	TRBV12-3/TRBV12-4	.	CASSLGRTEAFF	TGTGCCAGCAGTTTAGGCCGGACTGAAGCTTTCTTT
TRBD1	TRBJ1-6	TRBV29-1	.	CSVGTGGNSPLHF	TGCAGCGTTGGGACAGGCGGTAATTCACCCCTCCACTTT
.	TRBJ1-4	TRBV5-4	.	CASSLKGVEKLFF	TGTGCCAGCAGCTTGAAGGGGGTTGAAAAACTGTTTTTT
.	TRBJ1-1	TRBV11-1	.	CASRKLSGGGYTEAFF	TGTGCCAGCAGAAAATTGTCCGGGGGAGGTTACACTGAAGCTTTCTTT
.	TRBJ1-4	TRBV10-3	.	CAISESGGYGEKLFF	TGTGCCATCAGTGAGTCGGGGGGGTATGGCGAAAAACTGTTTTTT
TRBD1	TRBJ1-2	TRBV9	.	CASSIGTGAWDGYTF	TGTGCCAGCAGCATTGGGACAGGGGCTTGGGATGGCTACACCTTC
.	TRBJ2-6	TRBV9	once	CASSPVGAGANVLTF	TGTGCCAGCAGCCCTGTGGGGGCGGGGGCCAACGTCCTGACTTTC
TRBD1	TRBJ1-3	TRBV5-4	.	CASSPTTGGQNTIYF	TGTGCCAGCAGCCCAACGACAGGGGGCCAAAACACCATATATTTT
.	TRBJ2-3	TRBV7-3	.	CASSLSPSSTDTQYF	TGTGCCAGCAGCTTAAGTCCCTCTAGCACAGATACGCAGTATTTT
.	TRBJ1-1	TRBV7-3	.	CASSPGEGRAFF	TGTGCCAGCAGCCCCGGGGAGGGTCGAGCTTTCTTT
.	TRBJ1-6	TRBV6-5	.	CASSYGPIAPLHF	TGTGCCAGCAGTTACGGCCCCATTGCACCCCTCCACTTT
TRBD2	TRBJ2-7	TRBV6-1	.	CASSDRHSGGAYEQYF	TGTGCCAGCAGTGACCGGCATAGCGGGGGGGCCTACGAGCAGTACTTC
.	TRBJ2-1	TRBV6-5	.	CASSRRRTGNEQFF	TGTGCCAGCAGTCGACGCCGTACAGGTAATGAGCAGTTCTTC
.	TRBJ1-2	TRBV28	.	CASSLRGSGYTF	TGTGCCAGCAGTTTAAGAGGGAGTGGCTACACCTTC
.	TRBJ1-4	TRBV12-2	.	CASRLARATGRATNEKLFF	TGTGCAAGTCGCTTAGCTCGGGCGACAGGACGAGCAACTAATGAAAAACTGTTTTTT
.	TRBJ1-6	TRBV4-3	once	CASSQDPDSVDSPLHF	TGCGCCAGCAGCCAAGATCCTGACAGTGTGGATTCACCCCTCCACTTT
.	TRBJ2-7	TRBV18	.	CASSPAGAYEQYF	TGTGCCAGCTCACCAGCAGGGGCCTACGAGCAGTACTTC
TRBD1	TRBJ1-1	TRBV10-3	.	CAISESKAGGNTEAFF	TGTGCCATCAGTGAGTCGAAGGCAGGGGGTAACACTGAAGCTTTCTTT
.	TRBJ2-5	TRBV9	.	CASTLGTGSETQYF	TGTGCCAGCACCTTAGGAACAGGGTCGGAGACCCAGTACTTC
.	TRBJ1-6	TRBV27	.	CASSFLPPGTENSPLHF	TGTGCCAGCAGTTTTCTCCCTCCCGGGACTGAGAATTCACCCCTCCACTTT
TRBD1	TRBJ1-1	TRBV6-5	.	CATNRGMNTEAFF	TGTGCCACAAACAGGGGGATGAACACTGAAGCTTTCTTT
.	TRBJ1-5	TRBV5-6	.	CASSLGAGISNQPQHF	TGTGCCAGCAGCTTGGGAGCAGGGATTAGCAATCAGCCCCAGCATTTT
.	TRBJ1-1	TRBV27	.	CASSRGGVNTEAFF	TGTGCCAGCAGCCGAGGCGGAGTTAATACTGAAGCTTTCTTT
TRBD1	TRBJ1-4	TRBV14	.	CASSQDRGQGHNEKLFF	TGTGCCAGCAGCCAAGATCGCGGACAGGGGCATAATGAAAAACTGTTTTTT
.	TRBJ1-5	TRBV19	.	CASNLVLGGGQPQHF	TGTGCCAGTAATCTGGTATTAGGGGGTGGTCAGCCCCAGCATTTT
TRBD1	TRBJ1-1	TRBV6-5	.	CANSQQGAGGAFF	TGTGCCAACTCACAACAGGGGGCAGGTGGAGCTTTCTTT
.	TRBJ1-1	TRBV2	.	CASSEIRSEAFF	TGTGCCAGCAGTGAAATCAGATCCGAAGCTTTCTTT
TRBD1	TRBJ1-2	TRBV2	few	CASSGDSRYGYTF	TGTGCCAGCAGCGGGGACAGCCGATATGGCTACACCTTC
.	TRBJ1-3	TRBV4-1	.	CASSQGRSGRLSGNTIYF	TGCGCCAGCAGCCAAGGGAGGTCGGGGAGGCTCTCTGGAAACACCATATATTTT
.	TRBJ1-1	TRBV29-1	.	CSVIRGSMNTEAFF	TGCAGCGTTATCCGGGGATCCATGAACACTGAAGCTTTCTTT
TRBD1	TRBJ2-3	TRBV2	.	CASSATGGGTDTQYF	TGTGCCAGCAGTGCCACAGGGGGAGGCACAGATACGCAGTATTTT
.	TRBJ1-6	TRBV10-2	.	CANPRPQEAPLHF	TGCGCCAACCCGAGACCCCAGGAGGCACCCCTCCACTTT
.	TRBJ2-1	TRBV9	.	CARSVGGRGGGNEQFF	TGTGCCCGCAGCGTCGGGGGGCGCGGGGGAGGCAATGAGCAGTTCTTC
TRBD1	TRBJ1-1	TRBV19	.	CASSIISGQGSTEAFF	TGTGCCAGTAGTATAATCTCGGGACAGGGTTCTACTGAAGCTTTCTTT
.	TRBJ1-5	TRBV30	.	CAWTGISNQPQHF	TGTGCCTGGACAGGGATTAGCAATCAGCCCCAGCATTTT
TRBD1	TRBJ1-1	TRBV6-2/TRBV6-3	.	CASSYSRTGRRKVTEAFF	TGTGCCAGCAGTTACTCGAGGACAGGGAGGAGGAAAGTCACTGAAGCTTTCTTT
.	TRBJ1-4	TRBV19	.	CASSPRGVRGEKLFF	TGTGCCAGTAGTCCCCGGGGAGTCCGCGGGGAAAAACTGTTTTTT
TRBD2	TRBJ2-3	TRBV13	.	CASSLPLTSGGYTDTQYF	TGTGCCAGCAGCTTACCCCTGACTAGCGGGGGCTACACAGATACGCAGTATTTT
.	TRBJ1-2	TRBV30	.	CAWSVQGASRNYGYTF	TGTGCCTGGAGTGTACAAGGGGCTTCGCGTAACTATGGCTACACCTTC
.	TRBJ2-3	TRBV4-1	.	CASRKEGGASTDTQYF	TGCGCCAGCAGAAAAGAAGGCGGAGCTAGCACAGATACGCAGTATTTT
.	TRBJ2-5	TRBV30	.	CAWRGEVFQETQYF	TGTGCCTGGAGGGGGGAGGTCTTCCAAGAGACCCAGTACTTC